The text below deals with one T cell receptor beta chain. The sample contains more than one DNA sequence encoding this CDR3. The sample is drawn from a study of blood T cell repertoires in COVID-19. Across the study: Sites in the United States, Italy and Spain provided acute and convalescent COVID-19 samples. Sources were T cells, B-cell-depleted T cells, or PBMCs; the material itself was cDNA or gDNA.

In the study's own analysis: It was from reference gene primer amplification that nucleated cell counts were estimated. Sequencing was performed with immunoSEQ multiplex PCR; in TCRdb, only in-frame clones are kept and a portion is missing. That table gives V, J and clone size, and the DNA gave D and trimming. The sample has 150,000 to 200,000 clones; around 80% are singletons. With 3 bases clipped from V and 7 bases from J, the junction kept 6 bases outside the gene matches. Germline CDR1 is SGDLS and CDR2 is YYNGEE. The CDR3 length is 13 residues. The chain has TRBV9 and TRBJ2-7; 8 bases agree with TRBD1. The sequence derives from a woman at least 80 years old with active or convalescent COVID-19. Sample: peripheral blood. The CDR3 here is CASSAGTGGEQYF. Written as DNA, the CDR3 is TGTGCCAGCAGCGCAGGGACAGGAGGGGAGCAGTACTTC.